This T cell receptor beta chain was retrieved from a study of neoadjuvant nivolumab and ipilimumab in lung cancer. Study at large: The combination arm added day-1 ipilimumab 1 mg/kg to nivolumab 3 mg/kg on days 1, 15, 29. Study-wide points: Resected tumors had greater TCR richness and clonality than uninvolved lung. Only two of four nivolumab-treated tumors gained richness and clonality by surgery.

Losses at the gene ends were 6 bases for V and 5 bases for J; bases not matched to a gene: 11. The germline V gene has CDR1 SGDLS and CDR2 YYNGEE. The CDR3 is made up of 16 amino acids. A remark on this clone: The antigen is not known.

Clones were read by immunoSEQ multiplex PCR, and TCRdb kept only the in-frame ones, dropping some. Among approximately 23,000 clones listed, 82% were seen once. The clonotype originates from an adult with non-small cell lung cancer. The chain links TRBV9 to TRBJ2-1; 10 nucleotides line up with TRBD2. The sequencing here drew on peripheral blood, taken before neoadjuvant nivolumab, alone or with ipilimumab. The CDR3 nucleotides read TGTGCCAGCACCCCACAACTAGCGGGAATAGACAATGAGCAGTTCTTC. Its translation: CASTPQLAGIDNEQFF.